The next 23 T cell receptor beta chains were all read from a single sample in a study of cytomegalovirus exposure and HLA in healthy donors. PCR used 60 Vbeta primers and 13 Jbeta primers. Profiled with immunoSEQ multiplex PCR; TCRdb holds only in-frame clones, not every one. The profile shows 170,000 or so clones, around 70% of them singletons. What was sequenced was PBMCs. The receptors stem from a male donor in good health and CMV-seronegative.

DNA for the CDR3: TGTGCCAGTAAGGCAGAATCAGCGGGCAATCAGCCCCAGCATTTT. It codes for CASKAESAGNQPQHF. This chain uses TRBV19 with TRBJ1-5; D not resolved. V was trimmed by 7 bases and J by 2 bases, leaving 15 bases between them. The CDR3 spans 15 residues. In germline, CDR1 is LNHDA, CDR2 SQIVND (reference sequence). The full variable domain, rest sourced from reference TRBV19 and TRBJ1-5, is DGGITQSPKYLFRKEGQNVTLSCEQNLNHDAMYWYRQDPGQGLRLIYYSQIVNDFQKGDIAEGYSVSREKKESFPLTVTSAQKNPTAFYLCASKAESAGNQPQHFGDGTRLSIL.

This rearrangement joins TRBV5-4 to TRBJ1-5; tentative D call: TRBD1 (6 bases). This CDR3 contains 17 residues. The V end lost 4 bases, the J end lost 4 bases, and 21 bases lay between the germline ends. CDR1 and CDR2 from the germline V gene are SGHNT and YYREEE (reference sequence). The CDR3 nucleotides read TGTGCCAGCAGCACCAGGGGTGGGGGCGGACGGAATCAGCCCCAGCATTTT. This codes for CASSTRGGGGRNQPQHF.

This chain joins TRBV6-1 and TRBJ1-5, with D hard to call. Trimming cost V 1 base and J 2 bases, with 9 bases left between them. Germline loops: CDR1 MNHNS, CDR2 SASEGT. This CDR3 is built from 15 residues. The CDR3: CASSEVSIGNQPQHF. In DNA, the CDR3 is TGTGCCAGCAGTGAAGTTAGTATCGGCAATCAGCCCCAGCATTTT.

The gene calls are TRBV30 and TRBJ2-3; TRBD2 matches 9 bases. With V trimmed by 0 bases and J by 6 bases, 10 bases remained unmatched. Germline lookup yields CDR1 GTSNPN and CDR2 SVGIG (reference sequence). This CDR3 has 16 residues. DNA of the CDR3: TGTGCCTGGAGTGTGTTGTCTAGCGGGAAGGGGGATACGCAGTATTTT. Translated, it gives CAWSVLSSGKGDTQYF. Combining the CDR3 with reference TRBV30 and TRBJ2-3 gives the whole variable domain SQTIHQWPATLVQPVGSPLSLECTVEGTSNPNLYWYRQAAGRGLQLLFYSVGIGQISSEVPQNLSASRPQDRQFILSSKKLLLSDSGFYLCAWSVLSSGKGDTQYFGPGTRLTVL.

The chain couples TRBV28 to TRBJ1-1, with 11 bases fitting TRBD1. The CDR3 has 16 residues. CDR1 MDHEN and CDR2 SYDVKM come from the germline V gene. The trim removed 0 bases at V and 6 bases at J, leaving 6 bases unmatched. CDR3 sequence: CASSLWPGTGGSEAFF. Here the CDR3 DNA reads TGTGCCAGCAGTTTATGGCCGGGGACAGGGGGATCTGAAGCTTTCTTT.

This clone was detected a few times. The CDR3 protein is CASSPTGGASYEQYF. CDR3 nucleotides: TGTGCCAGCAGTCCGACAGGGGGCGCATCCTACGAGCAGTACTTC. This chain joins TRBV5-4 and TRBJ2-7; 10 positions match TRBD1. Germline V gene data show CDR1 as SGHNT and CDR2 as YYREEE (reference sequence). V lost 5 bases and J lost 1; bases outside the gene matches: 6. There are 15 residues in the CDR3.

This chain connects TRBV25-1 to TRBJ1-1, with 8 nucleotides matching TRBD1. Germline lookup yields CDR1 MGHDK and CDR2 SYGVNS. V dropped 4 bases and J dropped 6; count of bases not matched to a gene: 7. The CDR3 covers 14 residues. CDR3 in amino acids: CASSAQGVLAEAFF. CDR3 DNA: TGTGCCAGCAGTGCACAGGGGGTTTTAGCTGAAGCTTTCTTT. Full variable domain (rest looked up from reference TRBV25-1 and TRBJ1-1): EADIYQTPRYLVIGTGKKITLECSQTMGHDKMYWYQQDPGMELHLIHYSYGVNSTEKGDLSSESTVSRIRTEHFPLTLESARPSHTSQYLCASSAQGVLAEAFFGQGTRLTVV.

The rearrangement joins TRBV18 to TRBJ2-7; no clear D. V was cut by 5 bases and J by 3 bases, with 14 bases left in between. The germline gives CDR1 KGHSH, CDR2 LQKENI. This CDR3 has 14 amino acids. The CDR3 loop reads CASSTIETHYEQYF. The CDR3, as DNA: TGTGCCAGCTCAACCATTGAAACTCACTACGAGCAGTACTTC.

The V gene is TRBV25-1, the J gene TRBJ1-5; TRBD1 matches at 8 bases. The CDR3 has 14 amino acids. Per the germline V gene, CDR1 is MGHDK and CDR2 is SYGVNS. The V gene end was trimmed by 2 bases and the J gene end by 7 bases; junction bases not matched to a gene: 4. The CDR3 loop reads CASSEQGAGQPQHF. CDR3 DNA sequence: TGTGCCAGCAGTGAACAGGGGGCAGGGCAGCCCCAGCATTTT.

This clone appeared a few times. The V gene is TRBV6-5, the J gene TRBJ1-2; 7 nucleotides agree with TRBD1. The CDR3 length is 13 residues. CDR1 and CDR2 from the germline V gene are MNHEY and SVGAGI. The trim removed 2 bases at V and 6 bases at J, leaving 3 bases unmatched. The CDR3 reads CASSYQQGNGYTF. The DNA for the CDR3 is TGTGCCAGCAGTTACCAACAGGGGAATGGCTACACCTTC.

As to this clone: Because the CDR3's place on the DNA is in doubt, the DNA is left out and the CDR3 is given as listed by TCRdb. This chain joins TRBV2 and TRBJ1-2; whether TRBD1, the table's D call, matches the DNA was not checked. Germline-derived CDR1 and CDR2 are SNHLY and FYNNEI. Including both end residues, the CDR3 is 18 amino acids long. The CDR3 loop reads CASSDVWGQGAPPGRPLF.

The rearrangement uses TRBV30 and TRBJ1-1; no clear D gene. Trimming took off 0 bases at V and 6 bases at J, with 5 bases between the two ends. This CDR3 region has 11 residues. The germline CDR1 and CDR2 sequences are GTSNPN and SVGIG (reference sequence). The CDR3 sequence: CAWSVRAEAFF. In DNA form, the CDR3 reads TGTGCCTGGAGTGTACGAGCTGAAGCTTTCTTT.

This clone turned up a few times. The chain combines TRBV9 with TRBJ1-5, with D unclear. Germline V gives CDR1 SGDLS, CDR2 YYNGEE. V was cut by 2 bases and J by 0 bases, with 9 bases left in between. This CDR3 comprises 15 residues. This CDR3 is CASSVAGNSNQPQHF. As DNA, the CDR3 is TGTGCCAGCAGCGTGGCGGGGAATAGCAATCAGCCCCAGCATTTT.

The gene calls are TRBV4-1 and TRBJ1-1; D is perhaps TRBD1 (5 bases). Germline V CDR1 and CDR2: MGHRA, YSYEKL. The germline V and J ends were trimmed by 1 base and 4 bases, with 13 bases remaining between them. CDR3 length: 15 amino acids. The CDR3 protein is CASSQVDGGFTEAFF. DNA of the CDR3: TGCGCCAGCAGCCAAGTGGACGGGGGTTTCACTGAAGCTTTCTTT.

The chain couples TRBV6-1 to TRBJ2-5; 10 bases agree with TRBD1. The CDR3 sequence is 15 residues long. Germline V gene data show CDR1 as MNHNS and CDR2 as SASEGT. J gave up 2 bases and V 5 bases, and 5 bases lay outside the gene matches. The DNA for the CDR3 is TGTGCCAGCAGTAAAGGACAGGGGGTACAAGAGACCCAGTACTTC. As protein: CASSKGQGVQETQYF.

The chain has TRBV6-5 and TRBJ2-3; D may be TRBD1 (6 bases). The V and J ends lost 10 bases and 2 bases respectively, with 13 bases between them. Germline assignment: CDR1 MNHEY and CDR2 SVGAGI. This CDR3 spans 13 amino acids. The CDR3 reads CATVGAITDTQYF. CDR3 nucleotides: TGTGCCACTGTGGGGGCTATCACAGATACGCAGTATTTT.

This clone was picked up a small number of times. The CDR3 nucleotides read TGTGCCAGCAGTGAAGCGCTAGCGGGGGGGGCAGATACGCAGTATTTT. This sequence encodes CASSEALAGGADTQYF. The gene calls are TRBV2 and TRBJ2-3; 12 bases are a match to TRBD2. This CDR3 has 16 residues. From germline, CDR1 is SNHLY and CDR2 FYNNEI. V lost 0 bases to trimming and J lost 4 bases; unmatched junction nucleotides: 2.

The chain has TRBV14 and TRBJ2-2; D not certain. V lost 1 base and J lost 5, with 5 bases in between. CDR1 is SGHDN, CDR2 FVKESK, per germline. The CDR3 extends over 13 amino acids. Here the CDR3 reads CASSQGRTGELFF. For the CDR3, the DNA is TGTGCCAGCAGCCAAGGCCGGACCGGGGAGCTGTTTTTT. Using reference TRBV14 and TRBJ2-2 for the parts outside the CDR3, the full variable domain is EAGVTQFPSHSVIEKGQTVTLRCDPISGHDNLYWYRRVMGKEIKFLLHFVKESKQDESGMPNNRFLAERTGGTYSTLKVQPAELEDSGVYFCASSQGRTGELFFGEGSRLTVL.

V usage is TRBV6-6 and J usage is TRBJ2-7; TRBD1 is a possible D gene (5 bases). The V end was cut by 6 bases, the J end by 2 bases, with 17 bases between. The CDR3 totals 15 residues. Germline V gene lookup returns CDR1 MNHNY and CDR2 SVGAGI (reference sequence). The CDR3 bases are TGTGCCAGCAGGACTGTAGGGGTAGGGACCTACGAGCAGTACTTC. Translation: CASRTVGVGTYEQYF.

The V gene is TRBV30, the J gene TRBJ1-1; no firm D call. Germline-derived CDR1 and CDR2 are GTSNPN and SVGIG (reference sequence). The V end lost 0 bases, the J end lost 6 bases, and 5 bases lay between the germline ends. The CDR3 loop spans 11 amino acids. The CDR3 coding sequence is TGTGCCTGGAGTGTTATATCTGAAGCTTTCTTT. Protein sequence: CAWSVISEAFF. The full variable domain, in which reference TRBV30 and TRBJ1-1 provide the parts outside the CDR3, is SQTIHQWPATLVQPVGSPLSLECTVEGTSNPNLYWYRQAAGRGLQLLFYSVGIGQISSEVPQNLSASRPQDRQFILSSKKLLLSDSGFYLCAWSVISEAFFGQGTRLTVV.

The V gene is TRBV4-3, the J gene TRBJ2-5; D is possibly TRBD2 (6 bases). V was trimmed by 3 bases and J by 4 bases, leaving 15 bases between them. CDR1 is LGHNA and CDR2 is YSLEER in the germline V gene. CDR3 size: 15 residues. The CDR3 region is CASSQASGVGETQYF. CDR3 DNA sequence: TGCGCCAGCAGCCAGGCCTCGGGGGTGGGAGAGACCCAGTACTTC.

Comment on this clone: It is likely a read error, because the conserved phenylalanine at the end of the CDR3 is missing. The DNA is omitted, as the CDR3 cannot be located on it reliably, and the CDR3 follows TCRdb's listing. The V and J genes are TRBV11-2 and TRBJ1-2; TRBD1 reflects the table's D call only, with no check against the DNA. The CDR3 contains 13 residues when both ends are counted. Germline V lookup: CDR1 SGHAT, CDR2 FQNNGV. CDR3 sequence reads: CASSLGGRTGALV.

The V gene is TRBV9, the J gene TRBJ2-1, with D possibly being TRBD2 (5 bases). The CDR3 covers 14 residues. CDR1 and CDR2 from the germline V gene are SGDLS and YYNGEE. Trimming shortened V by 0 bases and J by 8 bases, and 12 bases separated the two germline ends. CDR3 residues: CASSVEAGRDEQFF. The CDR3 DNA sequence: TGTGCCAGCAGCGTAGAGGCGGGCCGGGATGAGCAGTTCTTC.